The clone carrying this T cell receptor beta chain was picked up one time. The CDR3 consists of 13 residues. Germline CDR1 and CDR2: MNHEY and SVGAGI. Trimming removed 5 bases from V and 4 bases from J, with 8 bases in between. RNA amounts of roughly 0.45 to 1 ug underwent reverse transcription with random hexamers. An immunoSEQ multiplex PCR generated amplified TCR beta CDR3 products spanning 54 Vbeta and 13 Jbeta. TCRdb used MiXCR to reprocess the immunoSEQ multiplex PCR reads, holding one entry per CDR3 protein. The sample lists roughly 220,000 distinct CDR3 sequences, about 94% occurring once. This entry is derived from a study of CD8 T cells in Susac syndrome. Study context: Active disease was present in six of the sequenced Susac syndrome patients, whereas 8 or 9 of them were in remission.

Sequencing targeted TCR beta in blood CD8+ and CD4+ T cells. The sequence was collected from a human donor with Susac syndrome. Sequencing was performed on CD4+ T cells from PBMCs. This chain links TRBV6-5 with TRBJ1-4; no clear D. The DNA of the CDR3 is TGTGCCAGCAGTAACAGATTTAATGAAAAACTGTTTTTT. Its protein is CASSNRFNEKLFF.